This is a list of T cell receptor beta chains from one sample in a study of a mutant IDH1 vaccine in newly diagnosed glioma. The data were produced by immunoSEQ multiplex PCR, yet TCRdb's version contains in-frame clones alone and is incomplete. Among roughly 38,000 clones listed, 65% to 90% were seen once. No antigen is known for these receptors. Sequencing was performed on PBMCs, taken from a glioma patient whose treatment included an IDH1 peptide vaccine. Every receptor here comes from a man aged 18 to 30 with glioma. Some clones in this sample may be carry-over from other donors' samples. Both conserved end residues are part of each CDR3.

V	J	CDR3
TRBV13	TRBJ1-5	CASSLQGSIVNQPQHF
TRBV2	TRBJ1-1	CASTGRREAFF
TRBV7-2	TRBJ1-5	CASSVDSTGQPQHF
TRBV30	TRBJ1-3	CAWSELGLGDTIYF
TRBV29-1	TRBJ1-2	CSVEEPGIGYGYTF
TRBV2	TRBJ1-1	CASSEEGTTEAFF
TRBV10-2	TRBJ1-2	CASSESRAGVYSNYGYTF
TRBV19	TRBJ2-7	CASRPTGRSYEQYF
TRBV9	TRBJ1-1	CASSHQTRVTEAFF
TRBV2	TRBJ1-6	CASNQGGRANPLHF
TRBV5-4	TRBJ1-2	CASSSPGREGAYGYTF
TRBV6-5	TRBJ1-3	CASSYFPGRGNTIYF
TRBV6-5	TRBJ1-3	CASAGISGNTIYF
TRBV6-5	TRBJ1-1	CASSYRGRSSEAFF
TRBV27	TRBJ2-2	CASTVLAGGAGELFF
TRBV7-9	TRBJ1-1	CASSSLLGAEAFF